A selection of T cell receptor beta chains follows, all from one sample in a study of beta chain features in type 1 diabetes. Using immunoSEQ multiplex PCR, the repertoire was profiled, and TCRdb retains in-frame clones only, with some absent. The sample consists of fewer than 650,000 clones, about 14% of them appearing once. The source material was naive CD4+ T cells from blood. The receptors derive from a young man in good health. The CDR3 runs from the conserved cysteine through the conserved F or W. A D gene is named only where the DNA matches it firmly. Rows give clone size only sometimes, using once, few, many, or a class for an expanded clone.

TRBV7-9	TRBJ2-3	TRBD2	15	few	TGTGCCAGCAGCTTGGGACTAGGAGGTACAGATACGCAGTATTTT	CASSLGLGGTDTQYF
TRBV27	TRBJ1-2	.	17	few	TGTGCCAGCAGTGCTTGGGGGACGGCCCCTAGGGACTATGGCTACACCTTC	CASSAWGTAPRDYGYTF
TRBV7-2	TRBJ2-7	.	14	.	TGTGCCAGCAGCTTAGACCCAGGGTCGCACGAGCAGTACTTC	CASSLDPGSHEQYF
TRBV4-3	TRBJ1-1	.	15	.	TGCGCCAGCAGCCACACGCCTGAACTGAACACTGAAGCTTTCTTT	CASSHTPELNTEAFF
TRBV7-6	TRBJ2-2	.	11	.	TGTGCCAGCAGTAACCGCGAGGAGCTGTTTTTT	CASSNREELFF
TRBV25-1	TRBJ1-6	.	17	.	TGTGCCAGCAGTGAATACTACAGGGAGGTTTATAATTCACCCCTCCACTTT	CASSEYYREVYNSPLHF
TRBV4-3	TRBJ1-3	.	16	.	TGCGCCAGCAGCCCAGAGGCGGGGCTCTCTGGAAACACCATATATTTT	CASSPEAGLSGNTIYF
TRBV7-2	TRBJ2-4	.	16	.	TGTGCCAGCAGCGCGGGACGGAGTTTAGCCAAAAACATTCAGTACTTC	CASSAGRSLAKNIQYF
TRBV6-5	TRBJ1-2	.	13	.	TGTGCCAGCAGTTACGGGAGCTACTATGGCTACACCTTC	CASSYGSYYGYTF
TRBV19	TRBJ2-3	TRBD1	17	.	TGTGCCAGTAGTATAGACGGCAGGGGGTTTTTCACAGATACGCAGTATTTT	CASSIDGRGFFTDTQYF
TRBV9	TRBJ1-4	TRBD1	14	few	TGTGCCAGCAGCGTAGGGACAGGGGCCGAAAAACTGTTTTTT	CASSVGTGAEKLFF
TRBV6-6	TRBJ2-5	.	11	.	TGTGCCAGCAGCCTCCAAGAGACCCAGTACTTC	CASSLQETQYF
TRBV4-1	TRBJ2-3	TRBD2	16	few	TGCGCCAGCAGCCCTAGCGGGAGCCATACATTAGATACGCAGTATTTT	CASSPSGSHTLDTQYF
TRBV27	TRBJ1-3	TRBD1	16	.	TGTGCCAGCAGAAAAACAGGGGTTTCCTCTGGAAACACCATATATTTT	CASRKTGVSSGNTIYF
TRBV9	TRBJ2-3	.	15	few	TGTGCCAGCAGCCACCGGACCGAGCGAGCAGATACGCAGTATTTT	CASSHRTERADTQYF
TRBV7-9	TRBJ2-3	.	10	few	TGTGCCAGCAACGGAGATACGCAGTATTTT	CASNGDTQYF
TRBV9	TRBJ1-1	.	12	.	TGTGCCAGCGGGAAACAGGCAGGGGAGGCTTTCTTT	CASGKQAGEAFF
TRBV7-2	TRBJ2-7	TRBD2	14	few	TGTGCCAGCAGCCTGACTAGCGGGCGCTACGAGCAGTACTTC	CASSLTSGRYEQYF
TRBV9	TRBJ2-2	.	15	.	TGTGCCAGCCGGGTAGACTGGGTAGGCACCGGGGAGCTGTTTTTT	CASRVDWVGTGELFF
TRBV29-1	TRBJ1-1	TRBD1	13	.	TGCAGCGTACCGACAGGGAGGACCACTGAAGCTTTCTTT	CSVPTGRTTEAFF